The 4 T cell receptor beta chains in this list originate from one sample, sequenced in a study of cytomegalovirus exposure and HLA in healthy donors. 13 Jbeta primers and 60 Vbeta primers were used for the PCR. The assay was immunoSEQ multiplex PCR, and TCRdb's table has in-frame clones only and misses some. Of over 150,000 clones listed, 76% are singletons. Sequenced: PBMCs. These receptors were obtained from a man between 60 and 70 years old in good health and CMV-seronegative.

The CDR3 sequence: CASGRGTSTDTQYF. As DNA, the CDR3 is TGTGCCAGTGGTCGGGGGACTAGCACAGATACGCAGTATTTT. V and J are TRBV19 and TRBJ2-3, with D possibly TRBD2 on 6 matching bases. This CDR3 spans 14 amino acids. Between the trimmed V and J ends, which lost 8 bases and 0 bases, there was a span of 12 bases. Germline V gene lookup returns CDR1 LNHDA and CDR2 SQIVND (reference sequence).

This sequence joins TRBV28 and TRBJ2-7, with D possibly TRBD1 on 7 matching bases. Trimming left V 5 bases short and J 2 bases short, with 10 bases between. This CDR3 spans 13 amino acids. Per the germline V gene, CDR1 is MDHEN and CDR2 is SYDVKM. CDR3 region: CASSGGGPYEQYF. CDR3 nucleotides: TGTGCCAGCAGTGGAGGGGGCCCCTACGAGCAGTACTTC.

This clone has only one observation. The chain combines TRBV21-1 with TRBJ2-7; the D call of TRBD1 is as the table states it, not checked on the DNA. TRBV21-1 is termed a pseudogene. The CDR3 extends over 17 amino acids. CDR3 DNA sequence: TGTGCCAGCAGCAAAGTTGGACAGGGGGTCTGGGGCGACGAGCAGTACTTC. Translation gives CASSKVGQGVWGDEQYF.

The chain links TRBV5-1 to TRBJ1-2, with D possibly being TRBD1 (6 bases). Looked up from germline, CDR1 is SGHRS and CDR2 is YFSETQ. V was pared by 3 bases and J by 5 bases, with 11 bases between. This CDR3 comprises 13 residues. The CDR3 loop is CASSSDRLYGYTF. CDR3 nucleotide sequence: TGCGCCAGCAGCTCAGACAGGTTATATGGCTACACCTTC.